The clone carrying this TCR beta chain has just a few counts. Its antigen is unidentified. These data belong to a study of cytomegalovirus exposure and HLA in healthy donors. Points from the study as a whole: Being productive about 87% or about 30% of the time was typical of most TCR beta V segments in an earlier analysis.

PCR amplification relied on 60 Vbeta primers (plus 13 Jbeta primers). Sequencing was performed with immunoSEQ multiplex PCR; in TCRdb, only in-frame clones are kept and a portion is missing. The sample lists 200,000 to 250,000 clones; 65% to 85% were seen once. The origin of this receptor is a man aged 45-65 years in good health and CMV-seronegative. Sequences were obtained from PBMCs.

The CDR3 DNA reads as TGTGCCAGCAGTGTGACTATGGCTAGCGAAGGGACCTACGAGCAGTACTTC. Amino acids: CASSVTMASEGTYEQYF. The gene calls are TRBV6-4 and TRBJ2-7; a possible D gene is TRBD2 (6 bases). Between the trimmed V and J ends, which lost 4 bases and 2 bases, there was a span of 21 bases. This CDR3 has 17 residues. Per germline, CDR1 MRHNA and CDR2 SNTAGT.